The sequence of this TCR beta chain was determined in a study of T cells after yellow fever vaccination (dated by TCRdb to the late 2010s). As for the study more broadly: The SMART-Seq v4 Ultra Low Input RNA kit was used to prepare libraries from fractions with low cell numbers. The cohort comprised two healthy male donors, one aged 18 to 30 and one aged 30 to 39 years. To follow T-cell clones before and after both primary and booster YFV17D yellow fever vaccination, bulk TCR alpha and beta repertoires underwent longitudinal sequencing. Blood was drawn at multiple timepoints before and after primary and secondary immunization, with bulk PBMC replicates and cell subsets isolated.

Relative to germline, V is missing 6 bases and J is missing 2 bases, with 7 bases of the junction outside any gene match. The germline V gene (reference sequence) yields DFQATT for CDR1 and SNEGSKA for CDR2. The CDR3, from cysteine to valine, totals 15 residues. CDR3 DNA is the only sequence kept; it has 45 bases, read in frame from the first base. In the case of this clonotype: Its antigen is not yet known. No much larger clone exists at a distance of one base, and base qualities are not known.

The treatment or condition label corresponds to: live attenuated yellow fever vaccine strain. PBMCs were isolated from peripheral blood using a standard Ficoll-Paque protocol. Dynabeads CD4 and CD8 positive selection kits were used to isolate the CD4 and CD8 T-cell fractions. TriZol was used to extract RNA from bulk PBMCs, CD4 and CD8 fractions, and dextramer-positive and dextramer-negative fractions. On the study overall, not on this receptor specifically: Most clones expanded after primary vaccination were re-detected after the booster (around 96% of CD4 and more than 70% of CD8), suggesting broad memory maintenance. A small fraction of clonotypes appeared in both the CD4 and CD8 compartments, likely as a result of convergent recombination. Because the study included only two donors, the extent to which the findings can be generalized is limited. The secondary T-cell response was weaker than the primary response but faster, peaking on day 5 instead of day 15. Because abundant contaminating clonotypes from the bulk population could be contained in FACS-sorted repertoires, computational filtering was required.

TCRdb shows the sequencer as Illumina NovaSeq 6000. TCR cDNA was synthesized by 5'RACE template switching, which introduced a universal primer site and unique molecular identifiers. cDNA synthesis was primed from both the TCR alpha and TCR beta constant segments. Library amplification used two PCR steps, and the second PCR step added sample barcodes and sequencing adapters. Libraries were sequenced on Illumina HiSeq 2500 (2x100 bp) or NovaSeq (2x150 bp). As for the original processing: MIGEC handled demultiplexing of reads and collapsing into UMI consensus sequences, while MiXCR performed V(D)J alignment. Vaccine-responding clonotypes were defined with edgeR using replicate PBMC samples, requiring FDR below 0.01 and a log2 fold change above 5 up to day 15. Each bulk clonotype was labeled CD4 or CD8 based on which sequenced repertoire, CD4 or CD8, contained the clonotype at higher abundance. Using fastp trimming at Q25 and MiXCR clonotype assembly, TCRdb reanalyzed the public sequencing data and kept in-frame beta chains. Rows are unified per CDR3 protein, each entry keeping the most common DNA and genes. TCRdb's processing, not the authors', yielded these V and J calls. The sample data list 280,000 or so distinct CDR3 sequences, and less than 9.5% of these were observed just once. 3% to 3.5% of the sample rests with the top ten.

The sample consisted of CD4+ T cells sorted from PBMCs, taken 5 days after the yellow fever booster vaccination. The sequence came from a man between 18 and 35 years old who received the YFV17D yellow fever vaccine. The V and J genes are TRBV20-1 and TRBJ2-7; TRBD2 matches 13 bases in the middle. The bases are TGCAGTGCGAGGACTAGCGGGGGCCTTACCTACGAGCAGTACGTC. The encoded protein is CSARTSGGLTYEQYV.